These T cell receptor beta chains were read from a single sample in a study of blood T cell repertoires in COVID-19. Clones were sequenced by immunoSEQ multiplex PCR, and TCRdb holds only the in-frame ones, with some missing. The data contain approximately 300,000 clones, 70% to 90% of them singletons. The sequenced sample was PBMCs or T cells enriched from blood (not recorded which). The receptors stem from a woman aged 25 to 39 who had recovered from COVID-19. The CDR3 runs from the conserved cysteine through the conserved F or W. A D gene is named only where the DNA matches it firmly. Part of the rows lack a size; the others show once, few, many or a class for expanded clones.

TRBJ1-5 | TRBV6-2/TRBV6-3 | . | . | CASSYFGLNQPQHF | TGTGCCAGCAGTTACTTTGGGCTGAATCAGCCCCAGCATTTT
TRBJ2-2 | TRBV7-6 | . | . | CASSPSGGWGTGELFF | TGTGCCAGCAGCCCATCTGGAGGGTGGGGCACCGGGGAGCTGTTTTTT
TRBJ1-2 | TRBV5-1 | . | . | CASSLGQGGYGYTF | TGCGCCAGCAGCTTGGGGCAGGGAGGCTATGGCTACACCTTC
TRBJ2-7 | TRBV7-6 | . | . | CASSLVGSPSSSREQYF | TGTGCCAGCAGCTTAGTAGGCAGTCCCTCCTCTTCGAGGGAGCAGTACTTC
TRBJ1-6 | TRBV3-1/TRBV3-2 | . | . | CASSPQTGSSSPLHF | TGTGCCAGCAGCCCCCAAACAGGGTCGAGTTCACCCCTCCACTTT
TRBJ1-3 | TRBV6-6 | . | . | CASSYLTGTGNTIYF | TGTGCCAGCAGTTACCTTACAGGGACTGGAAACACCATATATTTT
TRBJ1-1 | TRBV27 | . | . | CASSFPGRSEAFF | TGTGCCAGCAGTTTCCCGGGTCGCTCTGAAGCTTTCTTT
TRBJ1-4 | TRBV7-2 | . | . | CASSRDSNEKLFF | TGTGCCAGCAGCCGCGACAGTAATGAAAAACTGTTTTTT
TRBJ1-5 | TRBV3-1/TRBV3-2 | . | . | CASSRSGGNQPQHF | TGTGCCAGCAGTCGGTCAGGGGGCAATCAGCCCCAGCATTTT
TRBJ2-3 | TRBV7-6 | . | TRBD2 | CASSLVAGGSTDTQYF | TGTGCCAGCAGCTTAGTCGCGGGGGGAAGCACAGATACGCAGTATTTT
TRBJ1-1 | TRBV6-5 | . | TRBD1 | CASSRDRRAEAFF | TGTGCCAGCAGTAGGGACAGGCGGGCTGAAGCTTTCTTT
TRBJ1-2 | TRBV7-2 | few | TRBD1 | CASSQNRGEYGYTF | TGTGCCAGCAGCCAGAACAGGGGGGAATATGGCTACACCTTC
TRBJ1-6 | TRBV5-8 | . | TRBD1 | CGGQSSYNSPLHF | TGTGGGGGACAGTCCTCCTATAATTCACCCCTCCACTTT
TRBJ1-1 | TRBV5-1 | . | TRBD1 | CASRNQGAMATEAFF | TGCGCCAGCAGAAATCAGGGGGCCATGGCCACTGAAGCTTTCTTT
TRBJ1-3 | TRBV30 | . | TRBD1 | CAWSPRQGHSGNTIYF | TGTGCCTGGAGTCCCAGACAGGGGCACTCTGGAAACACCATATATTTT
TRBJ1-2 | TRBV7-9 | . | . | CASSLGEAYGYTF | TGTGCCAGCAGCTTAGGGGAGGCCTATGGCTACACCTTC
TRBJ1-5 | TRBV18 | . | . | CASSPSGDQPQHF | TGTGCCAGCTCACCATCAGGGGATCAGCCCCAGCATTTT
TRBJ1-5 | TRBV19 | . | TRBD1 | CASTGRGQTQHF | TGTGCCAGTACGGGACGGGGACAGACCCAGCATTTT
TRBJ2-1 | TRBV4-3 | . | . | CASSPGETYNEQFF | TGCGCCAGCAGCCCGGGGGAAACCTACAATGAGCAGTTCTTC
TRBJ2-5 | TRBV12-3/TRBV12-4 | . | TRBD1 | CASRQGGWETQYF | TGTGCCAGCAGACAAGGGGGCTGGGAGACCCAGTACTTC
TRBJ1-1 | TRBV19 | . | TRBD1 | CASSRQGGNTEAFF | TGTGCCAGTAGCCGCCAGGGGGGGAACACTGAAGCTTTCTTT
TRBJ2-3 | TRBV7-2 | . | TRBD2 | CASRNPLASTDTQYF | TGTGCCAGCAGGAACCCACTAGCGTCCACAGATACGCAGTATTTT
TRBJ2-5 | TRBV19 | . | TRBD2 | CASSTGGLATETQYF | TGTGCCAGTAGTACGGGGGGACTAGCGACAGAGACCCAGTACTTC
TRBJ1-6 | TRBV6-4 | . | . | CASSDDDEGFYNSPLHF | TGTGCCAGCAGTGACGATGATGAGGGCTTCTATAATTCACCCCTCCACTTT
TRBJ2-7 | TRBV5-6 | . | TRBD1 | CASSLYRGYEQYF | TGTGCCAGCAGCTTGTACAGGGGTTACGAGCAGTACTTC
TRBJ2-1 | TRBV2 | . | . | CASSRESYNEQFF | TGTGCCAGCTCACGCGAGAGCTACAATGAGCAGTTCTTC
TRBJ2-5 | TRBV6-5 | . | . | CASSPIPPGTQYF | TGTGCCAGCAGCCCCATCCCCCCGGGGACCCAGTACTTC
TRBJ1-1 | TRBV5-6 | . | . | CASSLGDLNTEAFF | TGTGCCAGCAGCTTGGGGGACTTGAACACTGAAGCTTTCTTT
TRBJ2-7 | TRBV3-1/TRBV3-2 | once | TRBD1 | CASSQDRYDRAYEQYF | TGTGCCAGCAGCCAAGATCGGTATGACAGGGCCTACGAGCAGTACTTC
TRBJ2-1 | TRBV29-1 | once | . | CASATYNEQFF | TGCGCTAGCGCAACCTACAATGAGCAGTTCTTC
TRBJ2-3 | TRBV5-6 | . | TRBD2 | CASSLGGGGADTQYF | TGTGCCAGCAGCTTGGGTGGCGGGGGGGCCGATACGCAGTATTTT
TRBJ1-4 | TRBV11-2 | . | TRBD1 | CASRHPGQGGEKLFF | TGTGCCAGCAGGCATCCGGGACAGGGAGGAGAAAAACTGTTTTTT
TRBJ2-1 | TRBV30 | . | TRBD2 | CAWSALAGGYNEQFF | TGTGCCTGGAGTGCCTTAGCGGGGGGATACAATGAGCAGTTCTTC
TRBJ1-5 | TRBV7-2 | . | . | CASSLVVRNQPQHF | TGTGCCAGCAGCTTAGTTGTGAGGAATCAGCCCCAGCATTTT
TRBJ2-7 | TRBV30 | . | TRBD1 | CAWSTGTGAGEQYF | TGTGCCTGGAGTACCGGGACAGGGGCAGGCGAGCAGTACTTC
TRBJ1-3 | TRBV7-9 | . | . | CASSLGGSSSSGNTIYF | TGTGCCAGCAGCTTAGGCGGGTCCTCGAGCTCTGGAAACACCATATATTTT
TRBJ2-1 | TRBV9 | . | TRBD2 | CASSVAAGTSGGDYNEQFF | TGTGCCAGCAGCGTAGCCGCAGGGACTAGCGGGGGGGATTACAATGAGCAGTTCTTC
TRBJ2-5 | TRBV5-1 | . | TRBD2 | CASSSGTSGWQETQYF | TGCGCCAGCAGCTCAGGGACTAGCGGATGGCAAGAGACCCAGTACTTC
TRBJ1-4 | TRBV7-2 | . | TRBD1 | CASSLGGGNEKLFF | TGTGCCAGCAGCTTAGGAGGGGGCAATGAAAAACTGTTTTTT
TRBJ1-1 | TRBV27 | . | TRBD1 | CASSNTGDTEAFF | TGTGCCAGCAGTAACACAGGGGACACTGAAGCTTTCTTT
TRBJ1-3 | TRBV15 | . | . | CATSRDASGAFPSGNTIYF | TGTGCCACCAGCAGAGATGCTTCAGGGGCTTTTCCCTCTGGAAACACCATATATTTT
TRBJ1-2 | TRBV7-9 | . | . | CASSLTGIANYGYTF | TGTGCCAGCAGCCTAACAGGGATTGCTAACTATGGCTACACCTTC